The next 17 T cell receptor beta chains were all read from a single sample in a study of beta chain features in type 1 diabetes. TCRB transcripts that were expressed got sequenced, as all of the isolated RNA had been reverse transcribed. Clones were sequenced by immunoSEQ multiplex PCR, and TCRdb holds only the in-frame ones, with some missing. The sample has 200,000 to 300,000 clones, 25% to 30% seen once. Sequenced input: central memory CD4+ T cells from blood. These TCRs come from a man aged 25 to 45 in good health.

This clone occurred many times. The genes are TRBV7-7 and TRBJ2-4; D unresolved. The germline V and J ends were trimmed by 5 bases and 10 bases, with 12 bases remaining between them. CDR1 SSHAT and CDR2 FNYEAQ come from the germline V gene (reference sequence). The CDR3 covers 12 residues. The CDR3 DNA reads as TGTGCCAGCAGCCCCCCCATGAAGATTCAGTACTTC. This translates into CASSPPMKIQYF.

V usage is TRBV15 and J usage is TRBJ1-5; TRBD1 agrees at 7 bases. This CDR3 contains 14 residues. The trim removed 0 bases at V and 11 bases at J, leaving 7 bases unmatched. The germline gives CDR1 LNHNV, CDR2 YYDKDF (reference sequence). The CDR3 coding sequence is TGTGCCACCAGCAGAGAAAGGACAGGAGAGGCCCAGCATTTT. It encodes CATSRERTGEAQHF.

This clone was observed a handful of times. This chain uses TRBV6-5 with TRBJ2-7; D could derive from TRBD1 or TRBD2 (6 bases each). The CDR3 has 12 amino acids. The V gene lost 7 bases and the J gene lost 6 bases, with 13 bases spanning the gap. Germline V gives CDR1 MNHEY, CDR2 SVGAGI. The CDR3 reads CASTGGGTEQYF. CDR3 nucleotide sequence: TGTGCCAGCACCGGAGGGGGGACCGAGCAGTACTTC.

The gene calls are TRBV28 and TRBJ1-5; tentatively, D is TRBD1 (5 bases). Trimming removed 6 bases at V and 2 bases at J, with 14 bases between. Per the germline V gene, CDR1 is MDHEN and CDR2 is SYDVKM. The CDR3 sequence is 15 residues long. CDR3 sequence reads: CASSTGSGGNQPQHF. In DNA, the CDR3 is TGTGCCAGCAGCACAGGTAGTGGTGGCAATCAGCCCCAGCATTTT.

The table lists this clone with a few counts. The chain employs TRBV10-3 and TRBJ2-7, with unresolved D. Deletions cut 4 bases from V and 5 bases from J, with 12 bases between. The V gene's germline CDR1 is ENHRY and CDR2 SYGVKD. This CDR3 region has 13 residues. CDR3 nucleotides: TGTGCCATCAGTGCCCTGTCCGGCAACGAGCAGTACTTC. It specifies CAISALSGNEQYF.

This clone was counted between two and nine times. J is TRBJ2-7 and V is TRBV19; possible D gene TRBD2, 6 bases. CDR1 and CDR2 from the germline V gene are LNHDA and SQIVND (reference sequence). The CDR3 has 15 amino acids. Trimming stripped 2 bases from V and 3 bases from J, with 14 bases between. CDR3 amino acids: CASSISAGMDYEQYF. CDR3 DNA sequence: TGTGCCAGTAGTATAAGCGCGGGGATGGACTACGAGCAGTACTTC.

This clone has more than one count but fewer than ten. V usage is TRBV29-1 and J usage is TRBJ1-5; possibly TRBD1 for D (5 bases). The CDR3 totals 13 residues. Trimming shortened V by 3 bases and J by 4 bases, and 10 bases separated the two germline ends. Per the germline V gene, CDR1 is SQVTM and CDR2 is ANQGSEA. The CDR3 DNA is TGCAGCGTTGAGACAGAGAGGAATCAGCCCCAGCATTTT. Protein sequence: CSVETERNQPQHF.

The chain couples TRBV19 to TRBJ2-5, with a weak D call TRBD1 (6 bases). V lost 4 bases and J 5 bases, leaving 17 bases between the germline ends. Germline-derived CDR1 and CDR2 are LNHDA and SQIVND (reference sequence). The CDR3 is made up of 15 amino acids. The CDR3 reads CASSTPGHSSETQYF. The CDR3, as DNA: TGTGCCAGTAGTACGCCGGGACACTCTTCCGAGACCCAGTACTTC.

This clone has more than one count but fewer than ten. This specimen includes other DNA sequences encoding the same CDR3. CDR3 DNA: TGTGCCAGCAGCGTAGAGCGGGAGGAAGGGGAGACCCAGTACTTC. Residues: CASSVEREEGETQYF. V gene TRBV9 combines with J gene TRBJ2-5; 9 nucleotides line up with TRBD2. Losses at the gene ends were 0 bases for V and 5 bases for J; bases not matched to a gene: 5. This CDR3 is 15 amino acids long. Germline-derived CDR1 and CDR2 are SGDLS and YYNGEE.

This clone was counted many times. The chain joins TRBV15 to TRBJ2-3; no definite D call. The CDR3 extends over 13 amino acids. Germline assignment: CDR1 LNHNV and CDR2 YYDKDF (reference sequence). V lost 0 bases and J lost 2, with 3 bases in between. CDR3 DNA: TGTGCCACCAGCAGAGAGGCCACAGATACGCAGTATTTT. Encoded protein: CATSREATDTQYF.

The J gene is TRBJ2-7, the V gene TRBV18; D is possibly TRBD1 (5 bases). Trimming left V 0 bases short and J 0 bases short, with 6 bases between. CDR3 length: 14 amino acids. Germline V CDR1 and CDR2: KGHSH, LQKENI. The CDR3 DNA follows: TGTGCCAGCTCACCACCGACAGCCTCCTACGAGCAGTACTTC. This encodes CASSPPTASYEQYF. Combining the CDR3 with reference TRBV18 and TRBJ2-7 gives the whole variable domain NAGVMQNPRHLVRRRGQEARLRCSPMKGHSHVYWYRQLPEEGLKFMVYLQKENIIDESGMPKERFSAEFPKEGPSILRIQQVVRGDSAAYFCASSPPTASYEQYFGPGTRLTVT.

J is TRBJ2-5 and V is TRBV6-6; a possible D gene is TRBD2 (5 bases). This CDR3 is built from 14 residues. V lost 5 bases and J 8 bases, leaving 18 bases between the germline ends. Germline CDR1 is MNHNY and CDR2 is SVGAGI (reference sequence). The CDR3 sequence is CASSPRTGSGTQYF. As DNA, the CDR3 is TGTGCCAGCAGTCCCCGGACGGGAAGTGGAACCCAGTACTTC.

This clone was picked up a small number of times. The chain recombines TRBV6-5 with TRBJ2-7; 8 bases are shared with TRBD2. V dropped 7 bases and J dropped 4; count of bases not matched to a gene: 0. Germline V CDR1 and CDR2: MNHEY, SVGAGI. The CDR3 sequence is 11 residues long. The CDR3 bases are TGTGCCAGCAAGCGGGGGTACGAGCAGTACTTC. This translates into CASKRGYEQYF.

This clone was detected many times. This chain uses TRBV6-5 with TRBJ2-3, with D unclear. V dropped 6 bases and J dropped 2 bases, with 6 bases sitting between them. The CDR3 has 12 amino acids. CDR1 is MNHEY and CDR2 is SVGAGI in the germline V gene. As DNA, the CDR3 is TGTGCCAGCAGATCGCCCACAGATACGCAGTATTTT. Its translation is CASRSPTDTQYF.

In this sample, this clone turned up a few times. The chain employs TRBV7-6 and TRBJ2-1; D gene uncertain. The CDR3 runs to 16 residues. With 5 bases removed from V and 0 bases from J, the gap between germline ends came to 14 bases. Germline V gene lookup returns CDR1 SGHVS and CDR2 FNYEAQ. Here the CDR3 reads CASSLTSRPSYNEQFF. DNA for the CDR3: TGTGCCAGCAGCCTAACGAGTAGACCCTCCTACAATGAGCAGTTCTTC.

The chain joins TRBV7-2 to TRBJ2-2, with D perhaps TRBD2 (6 bases). Trimming pared 2 bases from V and 1 base from J, leaving 11 bases between. The CDR3 is made up of 16 amino acids. Per the germline V gene, CDR1 is SGHTA and CDR2 is FQGNSA. CDR3 region: CASSLSLAQNTGELFF. The CDR3, as DNA: TGTGCCAGCAGCTTATCGCTAGCGCAGAACACCGGGGAGCTGTTTTTT.

The V gene is TRBV30, the J gene TRBJ1-1, with no clear D. Germline V lookup: CDR1 GTSNPN, CDR2 SVGIG (reference sequence). This CDR3 is 12 amino acids long. Trimming took off 4 bases at V and 4 bases at J, with 10 bases between the two ends. CDR3 sequence: CAWIPAGTEAFF. The CDR3 DNA reads as TGTGCCTGGATCCCCGCAGGCACTGAAGCTTTCTTT. The whole variable domain, remainder taken from reference TRBV30 and TRBJ1-1, is SQTIHQWPATLVQPVGSPLSLECTVEGTSNPNLYWYRQAAGRGLQLLFYSVGIGQISSEVPQNLSASRPQDRQFILSSKKLLLSDSGFYLCAWIPAGTEAFFGQGTRLTVV.